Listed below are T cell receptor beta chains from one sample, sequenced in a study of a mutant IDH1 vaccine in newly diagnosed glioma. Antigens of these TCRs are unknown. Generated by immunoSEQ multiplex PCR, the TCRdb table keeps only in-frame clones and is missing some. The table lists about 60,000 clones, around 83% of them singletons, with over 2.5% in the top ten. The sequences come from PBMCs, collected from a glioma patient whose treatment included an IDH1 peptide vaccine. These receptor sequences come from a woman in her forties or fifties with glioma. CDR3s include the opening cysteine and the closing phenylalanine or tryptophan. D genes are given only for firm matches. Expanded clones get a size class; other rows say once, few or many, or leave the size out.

CDR3: CASSLRTGPNTEAFF
DNA: TGTGCCAGCAGCCTTAGGACCGGACCGAACACTGAAGCTTTCTTT
V: TRBV9
J: TRBJ1-1
D: -
size: -

CDR3: CASSLGPGAGETQYF
DNA: TGTGCCAGCAGCTTAGGCCCGGGGGCAGGGGAGACCCAGTACTTC
V: TRBV7-2
J: TRBJ2-5
D: -
size: -

CDR3: CASSWTDRDTDTQYF
DNA: TGCGCCAGCAGCTGGACTGACAGGGACACAGATACGCAGTATTTT
V: TRBV5-1
J: TRBJ2-3
D: TRBD1
size: -

CDR3: CASSLGQGRASNTEAFF
DNA: TGTGCCAGCAGCTTGGGGCAGGGAAGGGCGAGTAACACTGAAGCTTTCTTT
V: TRBV5-4
J: TRBJ1-1
D: -
size: -

CDR3: CAWNTAGLRLSGANVLTF
DNA: TGTGCCTGGAATACCGCCGGGCTGAGACTTTCTGGGGCCAACGTCCTGACTTTC
V: TRBV30
J: TRBJ2-6
D: -
size: -

CDR3: CASSLGLAGGIVGNYEQYF
DNA: TGTGCCAGCAGTTTAGGGTTAGCGGGGGGCATTGTTGGCAACTACGAGCAGTACTTC
V: TRBV27
J: TRBJ2-7
D: TRBD2
size: once

CDR3: CASSLAGRVGGANVLTF
DNA: TGTGCCAGCAGCTTAGCGGGTCGCGTCGGGGGGGCCAACGTCCTGACTTTC
V: TRBV7-2
J: TRBJ2-6
D: -
size: -

CDR3: CASSPQGNEQFF
DNA: TGTGCCAGCAGCCCACAGGGTAATGAGCAGTTCTTC
V: TRBV9
J: TRBJ2-1
D: -
size: -

CDR3: CASLGWGEAFF
DNA: TGTGCCAGTTTAGGCTGGGGGGAAGCTTTCTTT
V: TRBV2
J: TRBJ1-1
D: -
size: few

CDR3: CAYTQGVGTEAFF
DNA: TGTGCTTATACCCAGGGGGTTGGCACTGAAGCTTTCTTT
V: TRBV6-1
J: TRBJ1-1
D: TRBD1
size: -

CDR3: CASSLFPSGYEQYF
DNA: TGTGCCAGCAGCTTATTCCCGTCCGGCTACGAGCAGTACTTC
V: TRBV7-2
J: TRBJ2-7
D: -
size: few

CDR3: CATSRDQGMNSPLHF
DNA: TGTGCCACCAGCAGAGATCAGGGGATGAATTCACCCCTCCACTTT
V: TRBV15
J: TRBJ1-6
D: -
size: -

CDR3: CASSSQGAGQPQHF
DNA: TGTGCCAGCAGCTCACAGGGGGCAGGACAGCCCCAGCATTTT
V: TRBV5-6
J: TRBJ1-5
D: TRBD1
size: -

CDR3: CASSRGRGGSQETQYF
DNA: TGTGCCAGCAGTCGTGGTCGTGGGGGCAGCCAAGAGACCCAGTACTTC
V: TRBV28
J: TRBJ2-5
D: -
size: -

CDR3: CASSISPQGRVRFDEQYF
DNA: TGTGCCAGTAGTATATCTCCGCAGGGACGTGTCAGGTTTGACGAGCAGTACTTC
V: TRBV19
J: TRBJ2-7
D: -
size: -

CDR3: CASSVTGWSGANVLTF
DNA: TGTGCCAGCAGCGTGACAGGGTGGTCTGGGGCCAACGTCCTGACTTTC
V: TRBV9
J: TRBJ2-6
D: TRBD1
size: -

CDR3: CASSLAGGYTEAFF
DNA: TGCGCCAGCAGCTTGGCCGGTGGGTACACTGAAGCTTTCTTT
V: TRBV5-1
J: TRBJ1-1
D: -
size: -

CDR3: CSVHTGTSLTYEQYF
DNA: TGCAGCGTGCACACCGGGACTAGCCTAACCTACGAGCAGTACTTC
V: TRBV29-1
J: TRBJ2-7
D: TRBD2
size: -

CDR3: CAISEQGVNSPLHF
DNA: TGTGCCATCAGTGAGCAGGGGGTGAATTCACCCCTCCACTTT
V: TRBV10-3
J: TRBJ1-6
D: TRBD1
size: -

CDR3: CASSLGQGARETQYF
DNA: TGCGCCAGCAGCCTGGGACAGGGGGCGCGTGAGACCCAGTACTTC
V: TRBV5-1
J: TRBJ2-5
D: TRBD1
size: -

CDR3: CASSLSGGVYEQYF
DNA: TGCGCCAGCAGCTTGAGCGGGGGGGTTTACGAGCAGTACTTC
V: TRBV5-1
J: TRBJ2-7
D: TRBD2
size: once

CDR3: CARSFSLPGQGNNSPLHF
DNA: TGTGCCAGAAGCTTCTCCCTTCCGGGACAGGGGAACAATTCACCCCTCCACTTT
V: TRBV5-3
J: TRBJ1-6
D: TRBD1
size: -

CDR3: CASSLVGARQPQHF
DNA: TGTGCCAGCAGCTTAGTGGGGGCGCGCCAGCCCCAGCATTTT
V: TRBV7-9
J: TRBJ1-5
D: -
size: -

CDR3: CASSVVAGGWYNEQFF
DNA: TGTGCCAGCAGCGTCGTAGCGGGGGGGTGGTACAATGAGCAGTTCTTC
V: TRBV7-2
J: TRBJ2-1
D: TRBD2
size: once

CDR3: CASSESLGGAYEQYF
DNA: TGTGCCAGCAGTGAATCTCTGGGGGGGGCCTACGAGCAGTACTTC
V: TRBV2
J: TRBJ2-7
D: TRBD2
size: -

CDR3: CASSYNDRNTEAFF
DNA: TGTGCCAGCAGTTATAACGACAGGAACACTGAAGCTTTCTTT
V: TRBV6-5
J: TRBJ1-1
D: -
size: few

CDR3: CSAGDLQPLHGELFF
DNA: TGCAGCGCGGGGGATCTTCAACCTCTGCATGGGGAGCTGTTTTTT
V: TRBV29-1
J: TRBJ2-2
D: -
size: -

CDR3: CSVDRQYYGYTF
DNA: TGCAGCGTTGACCGACAGTATTATGGCTACACCTTC
V: TRBV29-1
J: TRBJ1-2
D: -
size: once

CDR3: CAWSTGTGANGYTF
DNA: TGTGCCTGGAGTACCGGGACAGGGGCCAATGGCTACACCTTC
V: TRBV30
J: TRBJ1-2
D: TRBD1
size: once

CDR3: CASSLIPKNTEAFF
DNA: TGTGCCAGCAGTCTTATCCCGAAGAACACTGAAGCTTTCTTT
V: TRBV27
J: TRBJ1-1
D: -
size: -

CDR3: CASSPDRGGWRETQYF
DNA: TGTGCCAGCAGCCCCGACCGGGGGGGATGGAGAGAGACCCAGTACTTC
V: TRBV5-6
J: TRBJ2-5
D: TRBD2
size: -

CDR3: CASSSTGENSPLHF
DNA: TGTGCCAGCAGTTCGACAGGGGAAAATTCACCCCTCCACTTT
V: TRBV6-1
J: TRBJ1-6
D: TRBD1
size: -

CDR3: CAWSPPSSFSGANVLTF
DNA: TGTGCCTGGAGTCCTCCATCCTCATTCTCTGGGGCCAACGTCCTGACTTTC
V: TRBV30
J: TRBJ2-6
D: -
size: -

CDR3: CASSSNRGRDGYTF
DNA: TGTGCCAGCAGCTCCAACAGGGGAAGGGATGGCTACACCTTC
V: TRBV7-2
J: TRBJ1-2
D: TRBD1
size: -

CDR3: CASSVTGVRTEAFF
DNA: TGTGCCAGCAGCGTAACAGGGGTGAGGACTGAAGCTTTCTTT
V: TRBV7-9
J: TRBJ1-1
D: TRBD1
size: -

CDR3: CASSPSTGGVDEQYF
DNA: TGTGCCAGCAGCCCTTCCACAGGGGGCGTCGACGAGCAGTACTTC
V: TRBV9
J: TRBJ2-7
D: TRBD1
size: -

CDR3: CASSLVVPVPDTQYF
DNA: TGCGCCAGCAGCTTGGTTGTCCCCGTCCCAGATACGCAGTATTTT
V: TRBV5-1
J: TRBJ2-3
D: -
size: -

CDR3: CASSQGHEQFF
DNA: TGTGCCAGCAGCCAAGGACATGAGCAGTTCTTC
V: TRBV11-1
J: TRBJ2-1
D: -
size: -

CDR3: CASSTGQPAEAFF
DNA: TGTGCCAGCAGTACGGGACAGCCAGCTGAAGCTTTCTTT
V: TRBV6-5
J: TRBJ1-1
D: TRBD1
size: -

CDR3: CASSSGPDEQFF
DNA: TGTGCCAGCAGTTCCGGACCTGATGAGCAGTTCTTC
V: TRBV6-6
J: TRBJ2-1
D: -
size: few

CDR3: CASSKGQGDTEAFF
DNA: TGTGCCAGCAGCAAGGGGCAAGGGGACACTGAAGCTTTCTTT
V: TRBV27
J: TRBJ1-1
D: -
size: few

CDR3: CASSSDSIDYNSPLHF
DNA: TGTGCCAGCAGTTCGGACAGTATTGACTATAATTCACCCCTCCACTTT
V: TRBV6-5
J: TRBJ1-6
D: -
size: -

CDR3: CASSTGGASGGAGDTQYF
DNA: TGCGCCAGCAGCACCGGGGGGGCTAGCGGGGGGGCCGGAGATACGCAGTATTTT
V: TRBV5-1
J: TRBJ2-3
D: TRBD2
size: -

CDR3: CASSNVEYEQYF
DNA: TGTGCCAGCTCCAACGTTGAGTACGAGCAGTACTTC
V: TRBV18
J: TRBJ2-7
D: -
size: -

CDR3: CASSLNRRSSYNEQFF
DNA: TGTGCCAGCAGCTTGAACCGAAGAAGCTCCTACAATGAGCAGTTCTTC
V: TRBV5-6
J: TRBJ2-1
D: -
size: -

CDR3: CASSPPMDRGSEKLFF
DNA: TGTGCCAGCTCACCGCCGATGGACAGGGGGAGCGAAAAACTGTTTTTT
V: TRBV18
J: TRBJ1-4
D: TRBD1
size: -

CDR3: CASRTGTENTEAFF
DNA: TGTGCCAGCAGAACCGGGACAGAGAACACTGAAGCTTTCTTT
V: TRBV6-5
J: TRBJ1-1
D: TRBD1
size: -

CDR3: CASSRFGGMNTEAFF
DNA: TGTGCCAGCAGCCGCTTCGGGGGGATGAACACTGAAGCTTTCTTT
V: TRBV7-9
J: TRBJ1-1
D: -
size: -

CDR3: CASSEGAISTEAFF
DNA: TGCGCCAGCAGTGAGGGGGCGATATCGACTGAAGCTTTCTTT
V: TRBV10-1
J: TRBJ1-1
D: -
size: few

CDR3: CASSLWGAPGQPQHF
DNA: TGTGCCAGCAGCTTATGGGGGGCTCCGGGTCAGCCCCAGCATTTT
V: TRBV7-2
J: TRBJ1-5
D: -
size: -

CDR3: CASSQGRDSNQPQHF
DNA: TGTGCCAGCAGCCAAGGGAGGGACAGTAATCAGCCCCAGCATTTT
V: TRBV4-2
J: TRBJ1-5
D: TRBD1
size: -

CDR3: CASSWTGGALPETQYF
DNA: TGCGCCAGCAGCTGGACAGGGGGCGCCCTTCCGGAGACCCAGTACTTC
V: TRBV5-1
J: TRBJ2-5
D: TRBD1
size: -

CDR3: CASSPDRVSREQYF
DNA: TGTGCCAGCTCACCGGACAGGGTCTCGAGGGAGCAGTACTTC
V: TRBV18
J: TRBJ2-7
D: TRBD1
size: -

CDR3: CASSPEYGGDGYTF
DNA: TGTGCCAGCAGCCCCGAATACGGAGGCGATGGCTACACCTTC
V: TRBV11-2
J: TRBJ1-2
D: -
size: once

CDR3: CASSPQVEYEQYF
DNA: TGTGCCAGCTCCCCCCAAGTTGAATACGAGCAGTACTTC
V: TRBV18
J: TRBJ2-7
D: -
size: -

CDR3: CASSQDPESSYEQYF
DNA: TGTGCCAGCAGCCAAGACCCAGAGAGCTCCTACGAGCAGTACTTC
V: TRBV14
J: TRBJ2-7
D: -
size: -